The source of this TCR beta chain is a study of T-cell memory formation after mild COVID-19. Turning to the study itself: TCR clusters were mostly donor specific.

From germline, CDR1 is KGHDR and CDR2 SFDVKD. The CDR3 contains 14 residues. Trimming removed 4 bases from V and 9 bases from J, with 15 bases in between. MiXCR, applied by TCRdb to the 5' RACE reads, yields one record per CDR3 protein. The sample lists some 250,000 distinct CDR3 sequences, more than 15% occurring once. The chain joins TRBV24-1 to TRBJ2-1; maybe TRBD1 (6 bases). The material sequenced was PBMCs or a T cell subset sorted from them (not recorded which). This clonotype was obtained from a man aged 18 to 29 who had mild COVID-19 (a few samples of this study predate the infection). Cell type and time point are not known. Here the CDR3 reads CATSDHRVLSEQFF. CDR3 nucleotide sequence: TGTGCCACCAGTGACCACAGGGTTCTAAGTGAGCAGTTCTTC.